This entry features one T cell receptor (beta chain) sequence. It has no known antigen specificity. The input lacks base qualities; no much larger clone sits a single base away. A patient counted as having stable Graves' hyperthyroidism if no progression to ophthalmopathy occurred over 18 months of follow-up. Hyperthyroidism patients were newly diagnosed, with disease duration under 2 months, and aged 18 to 65 years. The study excluded patients with uncontrolled infections, other autoimmune diseases, pregnancy or lactation. Clinical symptoms, serum thyroxine and TRAb, thyroid ultrasound, and orbital computed tomography formed the basis for the diagnoses. PBMCs were separated from 10 ml of fresh peripheral blood using Ficoll-Paque density gradient centrifugation. Trizol reagent was used to extract total RNA, and RNA quality was then checked on an Agilent 2100 Bioanalyzer. V is trimmed back by 8 bases and J by 1 base, and the junction contains 3 bases that no gene match accounts for. Inclusive of the bounding cysteine and phenylalanine, the CDR3 is 14 residues long. Only the CDR3 portion is preserved as DNA: 42 bases, with reading frame beginning at the first base. Looking up the germline V gene yields CDR1 MNHNS and CDR2 SASEGT.

These data come from a study of T cells in Graves' hyperthyroidism and ophthalmopathy (dated by TCRdb to the late 2010s). Background on the whole study: Peripheral blood was collected at initial diagnosis, before any treatment. In addition, the study compared T-cell repertoires in thyroid tissue and in blood from roughly 6 Graves' hyperthyroidism patients. An independent validation cohort of 18 to 20 hyperthyroidism patients and 17 patients who later progressed to ophthalmopathy tested prospective prediction of ophthalmopathy. The roughly 100 discovery patients were randomly split 7:3 into training and test sets. TCR V-J signatures able to tell the groups apart were searched for in a discovery cohort of 90 to 100 patients, of whom roughly 42 had Graves' ophthalmopathy and about 55 had stable Graves' hyperthyroidism. According to the paper, TCR Vbeta CDR3 sequencing was carried out on some 130 peripheral blood samples, which came from more than 40 ophthalmopathy, roughly 75 hyperthyroidism and around 17 progressor patients. After blood sampling, hyperthyroidism patients were treated with methimazole at a starting dose of 30 mg daily, and ophthalmopathy patients were treated with high-dose intravenous methylprednisolone.

The TCR beta CDR3 regions were amplified from the RNA transcripts. A first-round RT-PCR of the TCR CDR3 used the HTBI primer set with the Qiagen OneStep RT-PCR kit. Libraries were constructed in a second round of multiplex PCR, after which size selection and purification were carried out. The libraries were sequenced on an Illumina HiSeq2000 using paired-end 100 bp reads. Per the original workflow: SOAPnuke was used to process the raw data, throwing out any read that contained adapters or uncalled bases, had a mean Phred below 15, or lacked an exact constant-primer or identifier match. High-quality paired reads were merged with COPE v1.2.5, and unique nucleotide sequences were defined as clonotypes. Clonotypes were aligned to IMGT TRBV, TRBD and TRBJ reference segments using MiTCR v1.1. The analysis was restricted to V-J combinations with a frequency above 0.0001, which together covered over 99% of the repertoires. A TCS score was defined as the ratio of F50 (clonal expansion) to E x V (chaos), with BLOSUM62-based TCRdist applied between CDR3 peptides within each V-J. Welch's t-statistics and random forest reduced fewer than 600 V-J features to roughly 13, which were used in a naive Bayes classifier (R e1071). TCRdb reworked the public reads: Q25 trimming with fastp, MiXCR clone assembly, productive beta chains retained. Each record represents a unique CDR3 protein, reported with the most common genes and DNA among its rows. These V and J calls derive from TCRdb rather than the authors' analysis. Present in this sample are 350,000 to 450,000 distinct CDR3 sequences, about 15% of which were seen just once. Approximately 11% of the sample is held by the ten biggest clonotypes.

General findings and caveats noted by the study authors: During validation, the model predicted progression to ophthalmopathy a median of approximately six months ahead of onset, with around 65% sensitivity and less than 85% specificity. Sample size was not statistically predetermined, and investigators were not blinded to group allocation. Most expanded thyroid clonotypes (frequency above 0.001) were also detected in blood, suggesting blood repertoires may reflect thyroid immune responses. A model built on a 13 V-J signature distinguished ophthalmopathy from stable hyperthyroidism, reaching over 85% sensitivity and around 81% specificity in cross-validation and 80%/75% in testing.

In this chain, TRBV6-1 is recombined with TRBJ2-2, with TRBD1 identical over 8 junction bases. The source material was blood. This clonotype was obtained from a woman aged 55-70 years with Graves' hyperthyroidism. This receptor carries the CDR3 CASRQGWNTGELFF. The nucleotide sequence reads TGTGCCAGCCGACAGGGGTGGAACACCGGGGAGCTGTTTTTT.